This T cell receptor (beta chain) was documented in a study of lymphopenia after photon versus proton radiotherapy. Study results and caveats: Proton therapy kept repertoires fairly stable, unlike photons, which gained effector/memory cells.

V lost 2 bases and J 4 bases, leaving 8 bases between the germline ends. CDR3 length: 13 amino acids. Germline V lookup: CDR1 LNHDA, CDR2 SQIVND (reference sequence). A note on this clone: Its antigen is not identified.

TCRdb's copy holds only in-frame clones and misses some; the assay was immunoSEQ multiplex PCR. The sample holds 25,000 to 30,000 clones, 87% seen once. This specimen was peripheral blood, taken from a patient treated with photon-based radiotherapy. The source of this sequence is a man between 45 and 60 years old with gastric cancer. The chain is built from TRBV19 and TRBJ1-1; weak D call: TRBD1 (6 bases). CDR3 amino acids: CASSITGFTEAFF. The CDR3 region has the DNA TGTGCCAGTAGTATAACAGGGTTCACTGAAGCTTTCTTT.